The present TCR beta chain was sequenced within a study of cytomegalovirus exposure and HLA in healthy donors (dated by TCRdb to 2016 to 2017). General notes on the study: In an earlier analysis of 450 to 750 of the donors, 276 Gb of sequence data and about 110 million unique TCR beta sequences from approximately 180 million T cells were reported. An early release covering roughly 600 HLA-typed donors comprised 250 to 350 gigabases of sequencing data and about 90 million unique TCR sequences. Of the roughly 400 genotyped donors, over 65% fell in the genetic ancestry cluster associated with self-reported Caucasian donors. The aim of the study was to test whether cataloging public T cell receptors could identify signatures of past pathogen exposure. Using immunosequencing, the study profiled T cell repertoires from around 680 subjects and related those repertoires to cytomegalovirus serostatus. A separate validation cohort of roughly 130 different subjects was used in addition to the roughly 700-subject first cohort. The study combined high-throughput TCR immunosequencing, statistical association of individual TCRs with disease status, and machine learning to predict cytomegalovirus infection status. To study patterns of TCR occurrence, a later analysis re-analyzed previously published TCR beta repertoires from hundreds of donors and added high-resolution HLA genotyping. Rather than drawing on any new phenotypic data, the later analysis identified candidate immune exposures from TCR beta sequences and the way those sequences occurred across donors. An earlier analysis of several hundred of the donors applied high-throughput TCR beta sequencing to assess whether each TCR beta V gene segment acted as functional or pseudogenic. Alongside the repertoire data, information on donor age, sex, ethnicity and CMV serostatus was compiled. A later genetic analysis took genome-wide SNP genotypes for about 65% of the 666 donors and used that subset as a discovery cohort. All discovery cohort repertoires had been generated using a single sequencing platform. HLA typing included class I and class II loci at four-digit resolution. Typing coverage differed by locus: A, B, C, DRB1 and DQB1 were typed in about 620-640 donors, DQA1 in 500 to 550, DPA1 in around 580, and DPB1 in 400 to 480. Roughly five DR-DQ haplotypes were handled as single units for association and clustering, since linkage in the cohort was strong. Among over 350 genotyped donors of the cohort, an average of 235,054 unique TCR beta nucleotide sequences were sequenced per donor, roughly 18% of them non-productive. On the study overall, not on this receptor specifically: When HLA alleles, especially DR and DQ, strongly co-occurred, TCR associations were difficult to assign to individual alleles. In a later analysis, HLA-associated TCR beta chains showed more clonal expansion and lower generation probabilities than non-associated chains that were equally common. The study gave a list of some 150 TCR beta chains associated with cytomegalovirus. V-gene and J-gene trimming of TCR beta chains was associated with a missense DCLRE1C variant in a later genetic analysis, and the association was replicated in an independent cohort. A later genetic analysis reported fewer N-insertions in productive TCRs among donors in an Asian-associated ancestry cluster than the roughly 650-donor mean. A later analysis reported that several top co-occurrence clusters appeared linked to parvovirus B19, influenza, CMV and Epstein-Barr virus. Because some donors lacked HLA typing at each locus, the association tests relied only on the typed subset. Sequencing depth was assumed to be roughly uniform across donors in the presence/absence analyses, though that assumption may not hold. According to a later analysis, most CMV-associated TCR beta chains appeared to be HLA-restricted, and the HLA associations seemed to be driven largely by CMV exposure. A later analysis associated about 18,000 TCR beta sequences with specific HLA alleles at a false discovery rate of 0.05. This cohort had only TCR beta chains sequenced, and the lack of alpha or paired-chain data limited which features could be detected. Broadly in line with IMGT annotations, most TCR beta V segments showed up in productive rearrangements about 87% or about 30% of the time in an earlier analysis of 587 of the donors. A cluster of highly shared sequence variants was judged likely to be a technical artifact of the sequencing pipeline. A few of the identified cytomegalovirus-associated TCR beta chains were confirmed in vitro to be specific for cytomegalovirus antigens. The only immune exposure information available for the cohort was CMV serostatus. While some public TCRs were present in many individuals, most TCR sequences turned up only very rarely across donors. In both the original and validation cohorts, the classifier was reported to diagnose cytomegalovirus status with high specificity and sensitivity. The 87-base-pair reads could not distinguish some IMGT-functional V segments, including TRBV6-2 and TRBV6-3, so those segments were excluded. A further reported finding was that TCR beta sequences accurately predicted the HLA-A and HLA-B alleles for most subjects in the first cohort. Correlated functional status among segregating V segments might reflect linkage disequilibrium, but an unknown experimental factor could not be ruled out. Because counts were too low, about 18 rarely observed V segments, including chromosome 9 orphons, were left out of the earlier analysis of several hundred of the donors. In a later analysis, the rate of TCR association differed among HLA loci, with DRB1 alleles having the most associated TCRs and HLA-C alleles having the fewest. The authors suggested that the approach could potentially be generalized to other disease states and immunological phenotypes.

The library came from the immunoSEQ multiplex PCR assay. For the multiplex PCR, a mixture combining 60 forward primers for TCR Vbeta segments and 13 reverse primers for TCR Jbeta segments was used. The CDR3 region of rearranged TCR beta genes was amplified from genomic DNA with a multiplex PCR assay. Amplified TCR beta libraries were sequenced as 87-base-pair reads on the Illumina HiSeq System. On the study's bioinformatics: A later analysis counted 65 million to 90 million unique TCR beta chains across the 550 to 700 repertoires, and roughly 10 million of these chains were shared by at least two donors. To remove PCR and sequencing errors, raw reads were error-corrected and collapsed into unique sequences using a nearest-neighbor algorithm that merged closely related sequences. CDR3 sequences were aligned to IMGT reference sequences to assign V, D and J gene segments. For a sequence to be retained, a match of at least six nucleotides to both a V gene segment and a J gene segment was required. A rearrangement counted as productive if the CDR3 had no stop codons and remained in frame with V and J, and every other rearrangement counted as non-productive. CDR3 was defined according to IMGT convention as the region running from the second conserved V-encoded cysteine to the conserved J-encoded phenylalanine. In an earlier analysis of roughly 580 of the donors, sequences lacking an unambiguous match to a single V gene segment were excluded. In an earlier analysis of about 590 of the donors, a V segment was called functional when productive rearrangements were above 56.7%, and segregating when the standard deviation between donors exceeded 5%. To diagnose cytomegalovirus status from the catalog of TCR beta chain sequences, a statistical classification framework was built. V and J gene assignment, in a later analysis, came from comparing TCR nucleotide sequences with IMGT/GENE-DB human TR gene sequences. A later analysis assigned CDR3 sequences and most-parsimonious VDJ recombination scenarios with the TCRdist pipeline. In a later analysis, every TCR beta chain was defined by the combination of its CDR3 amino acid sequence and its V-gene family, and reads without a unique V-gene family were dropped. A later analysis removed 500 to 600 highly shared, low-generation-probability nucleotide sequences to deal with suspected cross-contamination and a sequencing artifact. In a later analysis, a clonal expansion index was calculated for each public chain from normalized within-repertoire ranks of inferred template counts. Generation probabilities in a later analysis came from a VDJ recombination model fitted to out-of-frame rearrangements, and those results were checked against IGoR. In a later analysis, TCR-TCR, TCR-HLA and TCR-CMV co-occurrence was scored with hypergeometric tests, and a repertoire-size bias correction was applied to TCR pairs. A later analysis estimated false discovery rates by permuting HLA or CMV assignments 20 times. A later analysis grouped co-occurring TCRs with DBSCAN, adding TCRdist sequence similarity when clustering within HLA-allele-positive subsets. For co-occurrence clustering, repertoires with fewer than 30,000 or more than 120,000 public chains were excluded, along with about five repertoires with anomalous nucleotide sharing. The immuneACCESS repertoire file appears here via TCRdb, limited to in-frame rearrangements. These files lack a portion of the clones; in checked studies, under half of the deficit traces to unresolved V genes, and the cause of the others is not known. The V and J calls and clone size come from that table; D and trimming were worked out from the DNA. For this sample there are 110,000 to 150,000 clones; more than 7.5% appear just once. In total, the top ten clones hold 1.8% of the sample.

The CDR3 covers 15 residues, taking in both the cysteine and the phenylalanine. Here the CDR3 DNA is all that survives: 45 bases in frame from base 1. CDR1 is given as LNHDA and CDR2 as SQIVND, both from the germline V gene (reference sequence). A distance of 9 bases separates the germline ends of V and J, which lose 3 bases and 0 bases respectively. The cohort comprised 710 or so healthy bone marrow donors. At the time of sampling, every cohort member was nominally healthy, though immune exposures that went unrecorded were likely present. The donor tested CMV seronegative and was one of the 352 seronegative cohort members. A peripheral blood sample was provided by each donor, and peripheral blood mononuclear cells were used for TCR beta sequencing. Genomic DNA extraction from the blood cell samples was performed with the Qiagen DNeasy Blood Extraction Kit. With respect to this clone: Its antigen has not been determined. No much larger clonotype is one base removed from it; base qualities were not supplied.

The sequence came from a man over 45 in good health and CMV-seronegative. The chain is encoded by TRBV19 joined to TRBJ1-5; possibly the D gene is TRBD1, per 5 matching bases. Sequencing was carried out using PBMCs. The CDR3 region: CASSIGAVSNQPQHF. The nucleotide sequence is TGTGCCAGTAGTATTGGGGCAGTTAGCAATCAGCCCCAGCATTTT.